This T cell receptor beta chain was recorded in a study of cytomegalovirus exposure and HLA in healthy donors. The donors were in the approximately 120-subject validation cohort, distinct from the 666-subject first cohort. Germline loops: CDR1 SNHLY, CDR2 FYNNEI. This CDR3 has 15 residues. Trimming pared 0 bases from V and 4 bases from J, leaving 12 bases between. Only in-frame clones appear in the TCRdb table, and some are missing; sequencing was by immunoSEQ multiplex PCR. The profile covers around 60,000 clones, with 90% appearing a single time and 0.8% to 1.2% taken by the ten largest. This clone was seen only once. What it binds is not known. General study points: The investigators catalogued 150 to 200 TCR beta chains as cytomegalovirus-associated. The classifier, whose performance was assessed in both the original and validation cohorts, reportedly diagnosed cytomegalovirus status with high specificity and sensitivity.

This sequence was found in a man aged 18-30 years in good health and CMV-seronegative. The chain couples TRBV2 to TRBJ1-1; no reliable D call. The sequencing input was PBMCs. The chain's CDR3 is CASSEAASAGTEAFF. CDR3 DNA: TGTGCCAGCAGTGAAGCTGCCTCTGCGGGCACTGAAGCTTTCTTT.